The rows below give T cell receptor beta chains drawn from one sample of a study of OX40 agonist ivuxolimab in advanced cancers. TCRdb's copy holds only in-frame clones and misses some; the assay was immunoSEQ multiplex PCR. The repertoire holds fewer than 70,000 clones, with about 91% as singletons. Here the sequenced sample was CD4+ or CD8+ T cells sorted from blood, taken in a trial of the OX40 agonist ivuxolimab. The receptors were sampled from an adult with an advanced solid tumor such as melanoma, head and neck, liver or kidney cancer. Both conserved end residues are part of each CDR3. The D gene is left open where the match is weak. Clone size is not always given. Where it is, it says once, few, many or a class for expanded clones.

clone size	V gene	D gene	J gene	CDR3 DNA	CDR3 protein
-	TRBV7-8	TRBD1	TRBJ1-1	TGTGCCAGCAGCTACCGACAGGGAACAAACACTGAAGCTTTCTTT	CASSYRQGTNTEAFF
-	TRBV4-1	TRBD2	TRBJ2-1	TGCGCCAGCAGCCAAGACCCCACGGGGGGAAAGAATGAGCAGTTCTTC	CASSQDPTGGKNEQFF
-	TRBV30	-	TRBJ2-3	TGTGCCTGGAGTCTAGCATTAAGCACAGATACGCAGTATTTT	CAWSLALSTDTQYF
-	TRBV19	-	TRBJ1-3	TGTGCCAGTAGTATAGCCAGTCCCTCTGGAAACACCATATATTTT	CASSIASPSGNTIYF
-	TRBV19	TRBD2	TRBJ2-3	TGTGCCAGTAGTATAGAGGCGTGGCGGGGGGGCTCAGATACGCAGTATTTT	CASSIEAWRGGSDTQYF
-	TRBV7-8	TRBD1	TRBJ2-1	TGTGCCAGCAGCTCGGGACAGGGCGGCTCCTACAATGAGCAGTTCTTC	CASSSGQGGSYNEQFF
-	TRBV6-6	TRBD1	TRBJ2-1	TGTGCCAGCAGTATCGGGACAGTCAATGAGCAGTTCTTC	CASSIGTVNEQFF
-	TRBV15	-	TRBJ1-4	TGTGCCACCACGGCAGAAGGAGGGGCACGGCCGAATGAAAAACTGTTTTTT	CATTAEGGARPNEKLFF
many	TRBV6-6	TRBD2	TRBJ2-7	TGTGCCAGCAGCCCGGGACTAGCGGGAAACGAGCAGTACTTC	CASSPGLAGNEQYF
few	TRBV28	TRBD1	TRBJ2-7	TGTGCCAGCAGTACACCCGGGACAGTTATCTACGAGCAGTACTTC	CASSTPGTVIYEQYF
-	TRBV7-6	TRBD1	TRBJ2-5	TGTGCCAGCAGCCCCCGGGACAGCAACCAAGAGACCCAGTACTTC	CASSPRDSNQETQYF
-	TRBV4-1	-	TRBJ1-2	TGCGCCAGCAGCCAAGATCGTGACGCCTCCCGAGATGGCTACACCTTC	CASSQDRDASRDGYTF
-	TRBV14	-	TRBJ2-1	TGTGCCAGCAGCCTTTGGGGGACGGTGTACAATGAGCAGTTCTTC	CASSLWGTVYNEQFF
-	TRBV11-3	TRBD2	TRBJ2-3	TGTGCCAGCAGCTCCGGACTAGCGGGAGAGGTAGATACGCAGTATTTT	CASSSGLAGEVDTQYF
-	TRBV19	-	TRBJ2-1	TGTGCCAGTAGTAAGGCTACAGTCGCTGAGCAGTTCTTC	CASSKATVAEQFF
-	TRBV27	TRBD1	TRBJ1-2	TGTGCCAGCAGCACCGGGACAGGGGGAGGTGGCTACACCTTC	CASSTGTGGGGYTF
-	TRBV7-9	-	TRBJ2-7	TGTGCCAGCAGCATGGGACTCCTCCACGAGCAGTACTTC	CASSMGLLHEQYF